These T cell receptor beta chains were read from a single sample in a study of blood T cells in healthy people across ages. TCRdb re-derived calls from the 5' RACE reads in MiXCR, one entry per CDR3 protein. The data hold hundreds of thousands of distinct CDR3 sequences, with approximately 40% observed a single time. Sequenced: blood. All receptors come from an elderly man in good health. Each CDR3 is given with its conserved first and last residue. A D gene is named only where the DNA matches it firmly. A clone size is listed for some rows: how often the clone was seen (once, few, many), or a class if it is expanded.

clone size,J gene,V gene,D gene,CDR3 protein,CDR3 DNA
few,TRBJ2-3,TRBV12-3/TRBV12-4,NA,CASTSRGTDTQYF,TGTGCCAGCACGTCAAGGGGCACAGATACGCAGTATTTT
NA,TRBJ2-6,TRBV27,NA,CASSSIRGQGRTGANVLTF,TGTGCCAGCAGTTCGATCCGAGGGCAGGGCAGGACTGGGGCCAACGTCCTGACTTTC
NA,TRBJ2-5,TRBV6-8,TRBD1,CASSLLMSPAQGAVSNNEQYF,TGTGCCAGCAGCCTACTCATGAGCCCTGCCCAGGGGGCAGTTAGCAACAATGAGCAGTACTTC
NA,TRBJ2-1,TRBV12-3/TRBV12-4,TRBD2,CASSFPGLANYNEQFF,TGTGCCAGCAGTTTCCCGGGACTAGCGAACTACAATGAGCAGTTCTTC
NA,TRBJ2-3,TRBV7-9,TRBD2,CASSTSGSRGTQYF,TGTGCCAGCAGCACTAGCGGGAGCCGGGGTACGCAGTATTTT
NA,TRBJ1-4,TRBV5-8,NA,CASSLFAGADEKLFF,TGTGCCAGCAGCTTGTTCGCAGGGGCGGATGAAAAACTGTTTTTT
NA,TRBJ2-1,TRBV9,TRBD2,CASSVAGRGGLGEQFF,TGTGCCAGCAGCGTAGCTGGGCGGGGGGGCCTTGGTGAGCAGTTCTTC
few,TRBJ1-2,TRBV27,NA,CASSSGLWDGYTF,TGTGCCAGCAGTTCCGGGCTCTGGGATGGCTACACCTTC
few,TRBJ2-3,TRBV29-1,NA,CSSLRDANTQYF,TGCAGCAGCCTCCGGGACGCAAATACGCAGTATTTT
many,TRBJ2-7,TRBV7-3,TRBD1,CASSVTGAEYEQYF,TGTGCCAGCAGCGTGACAGGGGCGGAATACGAGCAGTACTTC
once,TRBJ1-2,TRBV9,NA,CASSVTQGYTF,TGTGCCAGCAGCGTGACCCAAGGCTACACCTTC
few,TRBJ2-3,TRBV7-6,TRBD2,CASSLTLEDGRGTDTQYF,TGTGCCAGCAGCTTAACCCTTGAGGACGGGAGGGGCACAGATACGCAGTATTTT
NA,TRBJ2-1,TRBV15,TRBD1,CATSRVGGEKDEQFF,TGTGCCACCAGCAGAGTAGGGGGCGAAAAGGATGAGCAGTTCTTC
NA,TRBJ2-4,TRBV18,NA,CASSRDRNSIQYF,TGTGCCAGCTCGCGGGACAGAAATAGCATTCAGTACTTC
many,TRBJ1-1,TRBV4-2,NA,CASSQDPGPMNTEAFF,TGTGCCAGCAGCCAAGATCCCGGACCCATGAACACTGAAGCTTTCTTT
NA,TRBJ2-1,TRBV20-1,NA,CSAPRARAYNGYEQFF,TGCAGTGCTCCCCGGGCGAGGGCGTACAATGGTTATGAGCAGTTCTTC
NA,TRBJ2-1,TRBV28,NA,CATDSTSNEQFF,TGTGCCACCGACTCAACTAGCAATGAGCAGTTCTTC
few,TRBJ1-1,TRBV27,TRBD1,CASSGQGMGTEAFF,TGTGCCAGCAGTGGACAGGGCATGGGCACTGAAGCTTTCTTT
NA,TRBJ2-5,TRBV6-2/TRBV6-3,TRBD2,CASSRETSGSPEQYF,TGTGCCAGCAGTAGGGAGACTAGCGGGAGTCCTGAGCAGTACTTC
NA,TRBJ2-5,TRBV6-2/TRBV6-3,NA,CASRTAVRATETQYF,TGTGCCAGCCGGACTGCGGTGAGGGCCACGGAGACCCAGTACTTC
NA,TRBJ2-7,TRBV10-3,NA,CAIRDRVTEQYF,TGTGCCATCAGAGACCGGGTCACGGAGCAGTACTTC
few,TRBJ2-1,TRBV6-2/TRBV6-3,NA,CASNREGGTYNEQFF,TGTGCCAGCAATAGGGAAGGGGGAACCTACAATGAGCAGTTCTTC
NA,TRBJ2-3,TRBV27,TRBD1,CASSSWTGYTDTQYF,TGTGCCAGCAGTTCTTGGACAGGTTACACAGATACGCAGTATTTT
many,TRBJ2-3,TRBV7-9,NA,CASSPQDTQYF,TGTGCCAGCAGCCCCCAAGATACGCAGTATTTT
NA,TRBJ2-4,TRBV12-3/TRBV12-4,NA,CASSSPGRRIQYF,TGTGCCAGCAGCTCACCGGGGAGGCGCATTCAGTACTTC
NA,TRBJ2-2,TRBV5-1,TRBD2,CASSLRAGGDTGELFF,TGCGCCAGCAGCTTGCGAGCGGGGGGTGACACCGGGGAGCTGTTTTTT
few,TRBJ1-5,TRBV6-4,NA,CASSGEQGQPQHF,TGTGCCAGCAGTGGGGAACAGGGTCAGCCCCAGCATTTT
NA,TRBJ2-2,TRBV7-9,NA,CASSYGTNTGELFF,TGTGCCAGCAGCTACGGGACTAACACCGGGGAGCTGTTTTTT
NA,TRBJ1-4,TRBV3-1,TRBD1,CAGSQEGADRGPVNEKLFF,TGTGCCGGCAGCCAAGAAGGGGCGGACAGGGGACCCGTAAATGAAAAACTGTTTTTT
many,TRBJ2-5,TRBV29-1,NA,CSAEGGLNKYF,TGCAGCGCCGAGGGTGGACTCAATAAGTACTTC
NA,TRBJ2-3,TRBV6-5,TRBD1,CASRAEGQGRGNTQYF,TGTGCCAGCAGAGCAGAGGGACAGGGACGAGGGAATACGCAGTATTTT
many,TRBJ2-3,TRBV7-2,NA,CASSLDGGTDTQYF,TGTGCCAGCAGCTTGGACGGGGGCACAGATACGCAGTATTTT
NA,TRBJ2-1,TRBV7-2,NA,CVSSLSAGGYAGEQFF,TGTGTCAGCAGCCTCTCAGCAGGGGGGTATGCCGGTGAGCAGTTCTTC
few,TRBJ1-2,TRBV7-2,NA,CASTQGAGRNYGYTF,TGTGCCAGCACCCAAGGGGCAGGGCGCAACTATGGCTACACCTTC
few,TRBJ2-7,TRBV7-9,TRBD2,CASRDLAGPQEQYF,TGTGCCAGCAGAGACTTAGCGGGGCCCCAGGAGCAGTACTTC
NA,TRBJ2-2,TRBV5-1,TRBD1,CASSQTTGAGELFF,TGCGCCAGCAGCCAAACCACAGGGGCCGGGGAGCTGTTTTTT
many,TRBJ2-3,TRBV7-2,NA,CASSLESLPDTQYF,TGTGCCAGCAGCTTAGAGAGTCTACCAGATACGCAGTATTTT
NA,TRBJ2-2,TRBV14,NA,CASSQDWGQVNTGELFF,TGTGCCAGCAGCCAAGATTGGGGGCAGGTGAACACCGGGGAGCTGTTTTTT
few,TRBJ1-5,TRBV3-1,TRBD1,CASSQEDRGSQPQHF,TGTGCCAGCAGCCAAGAGGACAGGGGATCCCAGCCCCAGCATTTT
NA,TRBJ1-1,TRBV2,NA,CASSATYNTEAFF,TGTGCCAGCAGTGCTACATATAACACTGAAGCTTTCTTT
NA,TRBJ2-7,TRBV30,NA,CAWSRGSGLDEQYF,TGTGCCTGGAGTAGGGGTAGCGGCCTAGACGAGCAGTACTTC
few,TRBJ2-7,TRBV6-5,NA,CASSPPTASSAAEQYF,TGTGCCAGCAGTCCCCCCACCGCATCAAGTGCTGCCGAGCAGTACTTC